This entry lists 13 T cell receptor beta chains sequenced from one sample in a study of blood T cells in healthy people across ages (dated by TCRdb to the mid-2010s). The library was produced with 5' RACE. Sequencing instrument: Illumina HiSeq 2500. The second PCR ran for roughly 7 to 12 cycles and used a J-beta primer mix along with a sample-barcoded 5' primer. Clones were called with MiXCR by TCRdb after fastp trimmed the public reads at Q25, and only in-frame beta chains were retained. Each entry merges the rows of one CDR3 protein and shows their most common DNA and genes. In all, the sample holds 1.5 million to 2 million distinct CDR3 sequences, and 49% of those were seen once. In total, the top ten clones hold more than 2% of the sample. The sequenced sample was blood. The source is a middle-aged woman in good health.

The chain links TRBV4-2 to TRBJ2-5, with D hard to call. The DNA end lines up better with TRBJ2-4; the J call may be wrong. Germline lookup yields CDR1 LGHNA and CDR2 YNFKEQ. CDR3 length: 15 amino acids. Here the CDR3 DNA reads TGTGCCAGCAGCCAGGCACAAGGGCATAAAAACATTCAGTACTTC. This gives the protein CASSQAQGHKNIQYF.

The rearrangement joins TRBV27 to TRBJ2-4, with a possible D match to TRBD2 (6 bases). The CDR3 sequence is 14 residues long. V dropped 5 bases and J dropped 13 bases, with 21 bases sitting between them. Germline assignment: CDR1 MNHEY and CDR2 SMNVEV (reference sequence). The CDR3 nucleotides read TGTGCCAGCAGTGCGGGGAGAGCGTCGAAAAAGCAGTACTTC. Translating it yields CASSAGRASKKQYF.

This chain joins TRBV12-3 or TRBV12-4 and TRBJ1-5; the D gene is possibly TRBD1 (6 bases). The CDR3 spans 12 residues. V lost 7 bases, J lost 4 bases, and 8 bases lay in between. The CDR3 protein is CASITGNQPQHF. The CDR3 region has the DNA TGTGCCAGCATTACAGGGAATCAGCCCCAGCATTTT.

The CDR3 nucleotides are TGCAGTGCAAAACCGCCCCTCTCCTCCTACAATGAGCAGTACTTC. This sequence encodes CSAKPPLSSYNEQYF. The rearrangement joins TRBV20-1 to TRBJ2-1; D ambiguous. Judging by the DNA end, TRBJ2-7 fits better; the J call may be wrong. From germline, CDR1 is DFQATT and CDR2 SNEGSKA (reference sequence). The CDR3 extends over 15 amino acids.

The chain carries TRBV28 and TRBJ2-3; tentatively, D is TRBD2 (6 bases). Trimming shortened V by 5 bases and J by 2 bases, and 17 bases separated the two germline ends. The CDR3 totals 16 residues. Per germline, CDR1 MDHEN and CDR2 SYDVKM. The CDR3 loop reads CASSLTGTFNTDTQYF. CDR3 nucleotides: TGTGCCAGCAGTCTCACCGGGACTTTTAACACAGATACGCAGTATTTT. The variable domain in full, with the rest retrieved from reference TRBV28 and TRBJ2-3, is DVKVTQSSRYLVKRTGEKVFLECVQDMDHENMFWYRQDPGLGLRLIYFSYDVKMKEKGDIPEGYSVSREKKERFSLILESASTNQTSMYLCASSLTGTFNTDTQYFGPGTRLTVL.

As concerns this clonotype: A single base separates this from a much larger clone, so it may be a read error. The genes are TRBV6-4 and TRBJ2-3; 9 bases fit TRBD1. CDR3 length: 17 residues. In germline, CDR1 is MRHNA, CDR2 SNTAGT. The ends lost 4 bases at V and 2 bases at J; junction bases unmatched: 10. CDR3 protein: CASSGSSGQGTTDTQYF. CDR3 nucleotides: TGTGCCAGCAGTGGAAGTTCGGGACAGGGCACCACAGATACGCAGTATTTT.

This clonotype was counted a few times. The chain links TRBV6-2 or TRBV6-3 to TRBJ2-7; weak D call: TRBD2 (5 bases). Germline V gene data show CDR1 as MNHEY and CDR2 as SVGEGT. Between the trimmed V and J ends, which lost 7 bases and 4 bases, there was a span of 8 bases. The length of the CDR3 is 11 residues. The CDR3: CASKGLYEQYF. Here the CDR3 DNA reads TGTGCCAGCAAAGGACTTTACGAGCAGTACTTC.

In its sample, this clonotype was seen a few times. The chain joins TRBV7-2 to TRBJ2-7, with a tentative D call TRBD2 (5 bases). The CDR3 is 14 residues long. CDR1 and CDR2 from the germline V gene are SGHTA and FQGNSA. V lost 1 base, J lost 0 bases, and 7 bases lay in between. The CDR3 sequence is CASSLERISYEQYF. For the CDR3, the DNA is TGTGCCAGCAGCTTAGAGCGGATCTCCTACGAGCAGTACTTC.

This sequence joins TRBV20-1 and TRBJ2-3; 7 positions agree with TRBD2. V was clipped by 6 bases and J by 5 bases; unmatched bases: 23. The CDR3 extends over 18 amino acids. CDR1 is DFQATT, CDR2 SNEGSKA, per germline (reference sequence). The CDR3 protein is CSAGGWGRGEVQLDTQYF. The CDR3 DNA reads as TGCAGTGCCGGGGGTTGGGGTCGGGGGGAAGTGCAGTTAGATACGCAGTATTTT.

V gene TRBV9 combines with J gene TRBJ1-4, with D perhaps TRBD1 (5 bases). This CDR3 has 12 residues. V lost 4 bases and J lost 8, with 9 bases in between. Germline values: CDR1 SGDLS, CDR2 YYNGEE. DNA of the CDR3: TGTGCCAGCAGCAGGGACTACGAAAAACTGTTTTTT. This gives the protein CASSRDYEKLFF.

The CDR3 is CASSLWRGENTEAFF. CDR3 coding DNA: TGTGCCAGCAGTTTATGGCGGGGGGAGAACACTGAAGCTTTCTTT. The chain is built from TRBV28 and TRBJ1-1; D may be TRBD1 (5 bases). The CDR3 totals 15 residues. From germline, CDR1 is MDHEN and CDR2 SYDVKM. V was clipped by 0 bases and J by 1 base, with 9 bases between them.

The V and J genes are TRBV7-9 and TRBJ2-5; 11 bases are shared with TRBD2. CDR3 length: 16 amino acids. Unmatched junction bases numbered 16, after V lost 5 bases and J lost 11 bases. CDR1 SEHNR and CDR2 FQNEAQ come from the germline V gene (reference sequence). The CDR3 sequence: CASSPGLAEGLWEQYF. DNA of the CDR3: TGTGCCAGCAGCCCGGGACTAGCGGAGGGGCTTTGGGAGCAGTACTTC.

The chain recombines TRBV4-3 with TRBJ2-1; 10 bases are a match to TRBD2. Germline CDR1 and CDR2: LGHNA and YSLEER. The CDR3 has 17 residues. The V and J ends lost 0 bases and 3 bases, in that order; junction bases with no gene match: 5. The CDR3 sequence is CASSQDSLAGVYNEQFF. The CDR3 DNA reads TGCGCCAGCAGCCAAGATTCGCTAGCGGGGGTCTACAATGAGCAGTTCTTC.